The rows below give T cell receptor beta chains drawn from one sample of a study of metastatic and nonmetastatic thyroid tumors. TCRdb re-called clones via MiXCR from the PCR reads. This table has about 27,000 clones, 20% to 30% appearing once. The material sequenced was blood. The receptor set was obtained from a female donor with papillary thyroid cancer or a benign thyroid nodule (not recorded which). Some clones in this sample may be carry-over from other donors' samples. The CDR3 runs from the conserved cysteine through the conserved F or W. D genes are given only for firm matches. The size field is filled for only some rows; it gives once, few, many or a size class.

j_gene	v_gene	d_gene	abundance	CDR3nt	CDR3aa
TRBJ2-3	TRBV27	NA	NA	TGTGCCAGCAGTTTACGGAGACTAACTAGTCGGCGCGATACGAAGTATTTT	CASSLRRLTSRRDTKYF
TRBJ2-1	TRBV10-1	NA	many	TGCGCCAGCAGTGCAAGAAGCGGCAATGAGCAGTTCTTC	CASSARSGNEQFF
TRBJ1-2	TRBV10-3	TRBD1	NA	TGTGCCATCAGTGGCGGACAGGGGAGTCCGGATGGCTACACCTTC	CAISGGQGSPDGYTF
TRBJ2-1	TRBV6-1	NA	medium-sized	TGTGCCAGCACCGACTTGGACAATGAGCAGTTCTTC	CASTDLDNEQFF
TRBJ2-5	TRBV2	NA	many	TGTGCCAGCAGGCCGGGGCAGATCCAAGAGACCCAGTACTTC	CASRPGQIQETQYF
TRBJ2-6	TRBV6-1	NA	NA	TGTGCCAGCAGGATCGGGGCCAACGTCCTGGCTTTC	CASRIGANVLAF
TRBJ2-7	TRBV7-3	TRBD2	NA	TGTGCCAGCAGCCCGGCGGGGCCGCCCGGGACTAGCGGCTACGAGCAGTACTTC	CASSPAGPPGTSGYEQYF
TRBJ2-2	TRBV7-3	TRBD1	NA	TGTGCCAGCAGGTTATCGGGACAGATCACCGGGGAGCTGTTTTTC	CASRLSGQITGELFF
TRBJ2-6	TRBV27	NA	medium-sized	TGTGCCAGTAGGACGGTAAGCTCTGGGGCCAACGTCCTGACTTTC	CASRTVSSGANVLTF
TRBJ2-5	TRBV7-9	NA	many	TGTGCCAGCAGCCAGACTACAGGAGGGGGAGAGACCCAGTACTTC	CASSQTTGGGETQYF
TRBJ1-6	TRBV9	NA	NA	TGTGCCAGCAACCCCGTGACAGCGGGCTCACCCCTCCACTTT	CASNPVTAGSPLHF
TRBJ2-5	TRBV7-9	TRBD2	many	TGTGCCAGCAGCTTAGGCTCTCTAGCGGGCTACGAAGAGACCCAGTACTTC	CASSLGSLAGYEETQYF
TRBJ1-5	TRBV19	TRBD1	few	TGTGCCAGTAGTTGGGACAGGGTTCAGCCCCAGCATTTT	CASSWDRVQPQHF
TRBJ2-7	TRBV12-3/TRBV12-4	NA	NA	TGTGCCAGCATCTTTATTGGGGCAACCTACGAGCAGTACTTC	CASIFIGATYEQYF
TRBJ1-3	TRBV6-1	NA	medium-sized	TGTGCCAGCAGGTCGAACTCTGGAAACACCATATATTTT	CASRSNSGNTIYF
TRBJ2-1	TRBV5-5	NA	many	TGTGCCAGCAGCCATGCACCTAGTGATCCCCTGTCGGGGTTCTTC	CASSHAPSDPLSGFF
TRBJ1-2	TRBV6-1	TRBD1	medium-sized	TGTGCCAGCAGGGACAGGGGAGCTAACTATGGCTACACCTTC	CASRDRGANYGYTF
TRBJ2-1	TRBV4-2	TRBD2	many	TGTGCCAGCAGCGTCTCGACTAGCGGGAGACTGTTCTTC	CASSVSTSGRLFF
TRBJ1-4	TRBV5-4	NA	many	TGTGCCAGCAGCAGTGCGGTCAATGAAAAACTGTTTTTT	CASSSAVNEKLFF
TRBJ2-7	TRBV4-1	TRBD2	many	TGCGCCAGCAGCCAAGATTGGGCAGCGGGGATAGGACCCTACGAGCAGTACTTC	CASSQDWAAGIGPYEQYF
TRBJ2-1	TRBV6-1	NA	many	TGTGCCAGCAGTTCGAGCAGGAATGAGCAGTTCTTC	CASSSSRNEQFF
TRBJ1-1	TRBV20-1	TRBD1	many	TGCAGTACCGGACAGGTGGGACGGAACACTGAAGCTTTCTTT	CSTGQVGRNTEAFF
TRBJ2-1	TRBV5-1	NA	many	TGCGCCAGCAGCGGGGGGGGCCTAGGCAATGAGCAGTTCTTC	CASSGGGLGNEQFF
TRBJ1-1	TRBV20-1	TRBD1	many	TGCAGTGCTGTACCAGGGGGTGCCAGCGCTGAAGCTTTCTTT	CSAVPGGASAEAFF
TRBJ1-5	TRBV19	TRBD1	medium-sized	TGTGCCAGTAGGCGAGACAGGGATAGCCATCAGCCCCAGCATTTT	CASRRDRDSHQPQHF
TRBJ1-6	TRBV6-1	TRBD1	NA	TGTGCCAGCAGGGACAGGACTGATTCACCCCTCCACTTT	CASRDRTDSPLHF
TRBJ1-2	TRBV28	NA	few	TGTGCCAGCAGTCCCTCACAGGGCAACTATGGCTACACCTTC	CASSPSQGNYGYTF
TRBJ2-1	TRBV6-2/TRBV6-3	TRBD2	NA	TGTGCCAGCAGTTCCGGGACTATCGGGTACAATGAGCAGCTCTTC	CASSSGTIGYNEQLF
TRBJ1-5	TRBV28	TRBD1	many	TGTGCCAGCGATCGGGACAGGGATCAGCCCCAGCATTTT	CASDRDRDQPQHF
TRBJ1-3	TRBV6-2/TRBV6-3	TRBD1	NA	TGTGCCAGCAGTTACGGGACAGGGGATTTTGGAAACACCATATATTTT	CASSYGTGDFGNTIYF
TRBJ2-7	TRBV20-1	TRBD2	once	TGCAGTGCCGATTCCGGGACTAGCGGATACGAGCAGTACTTC	CSADSGTSGYEQYF
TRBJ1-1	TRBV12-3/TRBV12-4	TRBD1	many	TGTGCCAGTTCCATGGGGTCAGGGGGAAAAACTGAAGCTTTCTTT	CASSMGSGGKTEAFF
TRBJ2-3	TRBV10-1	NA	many	TGCGCCAGCAGTGGGGGTCCAGATACGCAGTATTTT	CASSGGPDTQYF
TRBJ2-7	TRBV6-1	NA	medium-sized	TGTGCCAGCAGTCGTAGCGGTACGAGCTCCTACGAGCAGTACTTC	CASSRSGTSSYEQYF
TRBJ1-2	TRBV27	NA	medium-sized	TGTGCCAGCAGTTTAACCGCCGCGAGGGGCTACACCTTC	CASSLTAARGYTF
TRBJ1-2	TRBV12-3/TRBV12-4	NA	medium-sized	TGTGCCAGCAGTTTGGAGGCAGAATTCTATGGCTACACCTTC	CASSLEAEFYGYTF
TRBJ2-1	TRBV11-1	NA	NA	TGTGCCAGCAGCGCGGCTGTGATCGGGAGTTACAATGAGCAGTTCTTC	CASSAAVIGSYNEQFF
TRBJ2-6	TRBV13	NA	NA	TGTGCCAGCAGCTTAGTTGGTGACTCTGGGGCCAACGTCCTGACTTTC	CASSLVGDSGANVLTF
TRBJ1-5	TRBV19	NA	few	TGTGCCAGTAGTATACCCCAGGGAGGGACTCAGCCCCAGCAGTTT	CASSIPQGGTQPQQF
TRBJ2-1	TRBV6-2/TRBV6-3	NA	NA	TGTGCCAGCAGTTCCGGACAGCCGTCCAACAATGAGCAGTTCTTC	CASSSGQPSNNEQFF
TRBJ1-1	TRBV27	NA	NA	TGTGCCAGCAGTCCCAGGGTACTGGGTGGTGAAGCTTTCTTT	CASSPRVLGGEAFF
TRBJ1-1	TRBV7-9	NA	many	TGTGCCAGCAGCTTACAAGGTCTGCTGAACACTGAAGCTTTCTTT	CASSLQGLLNTEAFF
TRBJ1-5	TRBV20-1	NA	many	TGCAGTGCTAGAGTTTCCCAAGGACAGCCCCAGCATTTT	CSARVSQGQPQHF
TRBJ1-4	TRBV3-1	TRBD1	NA	TGCGCCAGCGAGGACAGGGGTAATGAAAAACTGTTCTTT	CASEDRGNEKLFF
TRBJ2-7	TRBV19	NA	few	TGTGCCAGTAGTGGGGACCAGGGGGAGCAGTACTTC	CASSGDQGEQYF
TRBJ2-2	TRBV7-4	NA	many	TGTGCCAGCAGCCGTCACACCGGGGAGCTGTTTTTT	CASSRHTGELFF
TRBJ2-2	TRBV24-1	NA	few	TGTGCCACCAGTGCGGGGGTCAGACAGAACACCGGGGAGCTGTTTTTT	CATSAGVRQNTGELFF
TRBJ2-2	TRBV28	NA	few	TGTGCCAGCAGTTTCCCTGGGGGTACCGGGGAGCCGTTTTTT	CASSFPGGTGEPFF
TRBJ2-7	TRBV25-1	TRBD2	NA	TGTGCCAGCAGTGAATTTTCGGGAGGTCCTCAGGAGCAGTACTTC	CASSEFSGGPQEQYF
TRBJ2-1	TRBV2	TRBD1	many	TGTGCCAGCATGACAGGGTCCTACAATGAGCAGTTCTTC	CASMTGSYNEQFF
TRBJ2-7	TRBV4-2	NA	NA	TGTGCCAGCAGCCTGGACCCAACTTACGAGCAGTACTTC	CASSLDPTYEQYF
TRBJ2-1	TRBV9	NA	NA	TGTGCTAGCAGCGTAGCAGCGGTTCGATTCAATGAGCAGTTCTTC	CASSVAAVRFNEQFF
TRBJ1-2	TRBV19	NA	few	TGTGACAGTAGCCGAATGGGCGGGGGAAACTATGGCTACACCTTC	CDSSRMGGGNYGYTF
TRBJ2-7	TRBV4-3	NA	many	TGCGCCAGCAGCCAAAACCCCTACGCTCCTGAGAGTAAAACCTACGAGCAGTACTTC	CASSQNPYAPESKTYEQYF
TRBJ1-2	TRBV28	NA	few	TGTGCCAGCAGTTCCCCCGGGTGGGTCGGAAGGTATGGCTACACCTTC	CASSSPGWVGRYGYTF